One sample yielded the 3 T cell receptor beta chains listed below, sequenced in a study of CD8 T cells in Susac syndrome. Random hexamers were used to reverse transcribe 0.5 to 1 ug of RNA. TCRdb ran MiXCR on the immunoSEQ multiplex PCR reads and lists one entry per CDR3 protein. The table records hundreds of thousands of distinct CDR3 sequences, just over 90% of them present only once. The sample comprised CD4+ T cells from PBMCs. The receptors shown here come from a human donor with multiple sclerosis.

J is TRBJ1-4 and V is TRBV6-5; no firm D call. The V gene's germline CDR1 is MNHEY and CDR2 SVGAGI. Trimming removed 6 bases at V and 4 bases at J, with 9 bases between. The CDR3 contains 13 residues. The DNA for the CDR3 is TGTGCCAGCAGGACACGGTTTAATGAAAAACTGTTTTTT. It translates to CASRTRFNEKLFF.

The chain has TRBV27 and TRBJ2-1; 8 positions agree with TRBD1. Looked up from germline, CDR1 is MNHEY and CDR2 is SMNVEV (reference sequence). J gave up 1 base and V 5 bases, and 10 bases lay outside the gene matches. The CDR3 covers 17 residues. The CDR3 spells CASSPKTGVGSYNEQFF. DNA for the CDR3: TGTGCCAGCAGTCCGAAGACAGGGGTAGGGTCCTACAATGAGCAGTTCTTC.

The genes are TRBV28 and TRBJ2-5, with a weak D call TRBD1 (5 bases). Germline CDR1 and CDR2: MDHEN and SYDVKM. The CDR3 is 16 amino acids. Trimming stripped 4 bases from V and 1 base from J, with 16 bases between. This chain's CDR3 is CASSSNTQGFQETQYF. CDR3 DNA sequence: TGTGCCAGCAGTTCGAATACCCAGGGATTCCAAGAGACCCAGTACTTC. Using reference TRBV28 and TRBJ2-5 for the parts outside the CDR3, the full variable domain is DVKVTQSSRYLVKRTGEKVFLECVQDMDHENMFWYRQDPGLGLRLIYFSYDVKMKEKGDIPEGYSVSREKKERFSLILESASTNQTSMYLCASSSNTQGFQETQYFGPGTRLLVL.